Presented here are 16 T cell receptor beta chains from one specimen sequenced in a study of response to subunit inactivated influenza vaccine. Each CDR3 protein gets one entry after TCRdb re-called the RT-PCR reads with MiXCR. The sample carries 600,000 to 850,000 distinct CDR3 sequences, less than 15% recorded once. Material: PBMCs from blood, obtained 14 to 15 days before vaccination. The receptors originated from a man in his fifties or sixties who received an inactivated influenza vaccine.

This clonotype occurred a few times. The genes are TRBV5-4 and TRBJ2-2; 8 bases line up with TRBD2. Per the germline V gene, CDR1 is SGHNT and CDR2 is YYREEE (reference sequence). The CDR3 sequence is 16 residues long. J lost 5 bases, V lost 3 bases, and 9 bases had no gene match. In DNA, the CDR3 is TGTGCCAGCAGCTCGTTGAGCGGGAGTAAGACCGGGGAGCTGTTTTTT. This sequence encodes CASSSLSGSKTGELFF. Filled out from reference TRBV5-4 and TRBJ2-2, the complete variable domain reads ETGVTQSPTHLIKTRGQQVTLRCSSQSGHNTVSWYQQALGQGPQFIFQYYREEENGRGNFPPRFSGLQFPNYSSELNVNALELDDSALYLCASSSLSGSKTGELFFGEGSRLTVL.

This clonotype was seen ten or more times. The rearrangement uses TRBV12-3 or TRBV12-4 and TRBJ2-2; the D is unclear. This CDR3 is 13 amino acids long. With 7 bases removed from V and 0 bases from J, the gap between germline ends came to 6 bases. The CDR3: CASTLSNTGELFF. The CDR3 region has the DNA TGTGCCAGCACCCTTTCGAACACCGGGGAGCTGTTTTTT.

V usage is TRBV18 and J usage is TRBJ2-7; 16 positions match TRBD2. The V segment lost 5 bases and the J segment 2 bases; nucleotides outside the gene matches: 9. CDR1 is KGHSH, CDR2 LQKENI, per germline. CDR3 length: 18 amino acids. CDR3 sequence reads: CASSSGLAGGPKTYEQYF. CDR3 sequence (DNA): TGTGCCAGCTCATCGGGACTAGCGGGAGGGCCTAAAACCTACGAGCAGTACTTC.

The chain recombines TRBV12-3 or TRBV12-4 with TRBJ2-3, with 9 nucleotides matching TRBD1. The ends lost 1 base at V and 4 bases at J; junction bases unmatched: 6. This CDR3 is built from 16 residues. CDR3 coding DNA: TGTGCCAGCAGTTTAGGAAACAGGGGGCGCCCAGATACGCAGTATTTT. As protein: CASSLGNRGRPDTQYF.

The chain uses TRBV29-1 and TRBJ2-1; 8 nucleotides match TRBD2. There are 16 residues in the CDR3. Germline V gene sequence: CDR1 SQVTM, CDR2 ANQGSEA. V was pared by 8 bases and J by 7 bases, with 19 bases of the junction left unmatched. The CDR3 sequence: CSPAPLTGGPGNEQFF. For the CDR3, the DNA is TGCAGCCCTGCCCCCTTGACGGGAGGGCCGGGTAATGAGCAGTTCTTC.

A few counts support this clonotype. The chain has TRBV28 and TRBJ2-7; 8 bases map to TRBD1. Germline CDR1 is MDHEN and CDR2 is SYDVKM. The CDR3 has 14 amino acids. With V trimmed by 6 bases and J by 0 bases, 4 bases remained unmatched. In DNA form, the CDR3 reads TGTGCCAGCAGGACAGGGGCCACCTCCTACGAGCAGTACTTC. Translating gives CASRTGATSYEQYF.

This clonotype was seen only a few times. The CDR3 spells CSARVLGVGTDTQYF. In nucleotides, the CDR3 is TGCAGTGCTAGAGTTTTGGGGGTCGGCACAGATACGCAGTATTTT. The chain uses TRBV20-1 and TRBJ2-3; either TRBD1 or TRBD2 may supply D (5 bases each). Trimming left V 1 base short and J 1 base short, with 12 bases between. The CDR3 is 15 residues long. Germline V lookup: CDR1 DFQATT, CDR2 SNEGSKA (reference sequence).

CDR3 in DNA: TGTGCCAGCCGGGATTTTAGCCAAGAGACCCAGTACTTC. Protein product: CASRDFSQETQYF. This chain joins TRBV28 and TRBJ2-5; TRBD2 is a possible D gene (5 bases). The CDR3 is made up of 13 amino acids. The V end was cut by 8 bases, the J end by 1 base, with 11 bases between. Germline-derived CDR1 and CDR2 are MDHEN and SYDVKM.

The chain is built from TRBV10-3 and TRBJ1-5; possible D gene TRBD1, 5 bases. In germline, CDR1 is ENHRY, CDR2 SYGVKD. This CDR3 has 16 residues. V dropped 2 bases and J dropped 6 bases, with 17 bases sitting between them. CDR3 in amino acids: CAISEQGQGVGQPQHF. DNA for the CDR3: TGTGCCATCAGTGAGCAGGGCCAGGGAGTGGGTCAGCCCCAGCATTTT.

This clonotype was detected only a few times. The chain has TRBV5-1 and TRBJ1-2; D is perhaps TRBD1 (5 bases). The germline gives CDR1 SGHRS, CDR2 YFSETQ. The V end was cut by 5 bases, the J end by 0 bases, with 11 bases between. CDR3 length: 14 residues. The CDR3 loop is CASRASGSNYGYTF. The CDR3 region has the DNA TGCGCCAGCAGAGCCTCAGGGTCTAACTATGGCTACACCTTC. Based on the CDR3 plus reference TRBV5-1 and TRBJ1-2, the full variable domain is KAGVTQTPRYLIKTRGQQVTLSCSPISGHRSVSWYQQTPGQGLQFLFEYFSETQRNKGNFPGRFSGRQFSNSRSEMNVSTLELGDSALYLCASRASGSNYGYTFGSGTRLTVV.

This clonotype occurred many times. V is TRBV18 and J is TRBJ2-5; TRBD2 is a possible D gene (5 bases). Germline CDR1 KGHSH, CDR2 LQKENI. CDR3 size: 13 residues. The V end lost 3 bases, the J end lost 5 bases, and 10 bases lay between the germline ends. The CDR3 loop reads CASSPNPGETQYF. CDR3 DNA sequence: TGTGCCAGCTCACCTAATCCGGGGGAGACCCAGTACTTC.

V usage is TRBV23-1 and J usage is TRBJ2-5; TRBD2 agrees at 7 bases. TRBV23-1 has ORF status, its function being uncertain. The CDR3 is 14 residues long. With 0 bases clipped from V and 5 bases from J, the junction kept 3 bases outside the gene matches. This chain's CDR3 is CASSQSLAEETQYF. In nucleotides, the CDR3 is TGCGCCAGCAGTCAATCGCTAGCGGAGGAGACCCAGTACTTC.

A few counts support this clonotype. This chain connects TRBV12-3 or TRBV12-4 to TRBJ1-4; D is undetermined. The CDR3 totals 16 residues. The V end lost 6 bases, the J end lost 6 bases, and 20 bases lay between the germline ends. The chain's CDR3 is CASSLSPINGDEKLFF. The CDR3 DNA is TGTGCCAGCAGCCTTTCCCCAATAAATGGAGATGAAAAACTGTTTTTT.

This chain connects TRBV20-1 to TRBJ1-5; D gene uncertain. Trimming stripped 1 base from V and 2 bases from J, with 6 bases between. The CDR3 spans 13 residues. Germline CDR1 is DFQATT and CDR2 is SNEGSKA (reference sequence). The CDR3 sequence is CSARASGNQPQHF. Here the CDR3 DNA reads TGCAGTGCTAGAGCCTCGGGCAATCAGCCCCAGCATTTT.

This clonotype came up a few times. The chain is built from TRBV5-1 and TRBJ2-5; 10 bases agree with TRBD2. Germline-derived CDR1 and CDR2 are SGHRS and YFSETQ. The CDR3 has 14 residues. V gave up 4 bases and J gave up 6 bases; unmatched junction bases: 6. The CDR3 loop reads CASSVGTSEQTQYF. DNA for the CDR3: TGCGCCAGCAGCGTTGGGACTAGCGAACAGACCCAGTACTTC.

This clonotype has just a few counts. The chain links TRBV28 to TRBJ1-4; no reliable D call. The germline gives CDR1 MDHEN, CDR2 SYDVKM. V was trimmed by 3 bases and J by 3 bases, leaving 14 bases between them. The CDR3 consists of 16 residues. The CDR3 region is CASSFGMGAANEKLFF. The CDR3 DNA reads TGTGCCAGCAGTTTTGGAATGGGAGCGGCTAATGAAAAACTGTTTTTT.